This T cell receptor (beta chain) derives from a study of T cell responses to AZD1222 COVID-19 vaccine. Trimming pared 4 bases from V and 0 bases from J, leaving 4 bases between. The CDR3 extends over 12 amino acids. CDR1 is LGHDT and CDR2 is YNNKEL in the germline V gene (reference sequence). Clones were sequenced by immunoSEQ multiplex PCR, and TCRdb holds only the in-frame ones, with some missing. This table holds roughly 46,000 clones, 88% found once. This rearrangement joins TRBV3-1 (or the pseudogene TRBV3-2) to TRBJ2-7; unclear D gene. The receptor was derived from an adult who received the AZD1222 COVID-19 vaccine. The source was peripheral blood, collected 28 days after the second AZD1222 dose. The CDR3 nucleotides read TGTGCCAGCAGCCTTAGCTCCTACGAGCAGTACTTC. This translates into CASSLSSYEQYF.